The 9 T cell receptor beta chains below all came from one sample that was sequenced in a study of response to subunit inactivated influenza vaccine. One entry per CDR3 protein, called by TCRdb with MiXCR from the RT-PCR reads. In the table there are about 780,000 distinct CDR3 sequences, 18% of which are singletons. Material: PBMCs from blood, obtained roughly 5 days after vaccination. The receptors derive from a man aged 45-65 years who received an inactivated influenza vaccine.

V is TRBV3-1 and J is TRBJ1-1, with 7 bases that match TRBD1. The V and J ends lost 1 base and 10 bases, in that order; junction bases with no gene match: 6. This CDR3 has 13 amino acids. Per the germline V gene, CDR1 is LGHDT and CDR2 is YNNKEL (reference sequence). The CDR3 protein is CASSQGQGVGAFF. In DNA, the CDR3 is TGTGCCAGCAGCCAAGGACAGGGTGTAGGAGCTTTCTTT.

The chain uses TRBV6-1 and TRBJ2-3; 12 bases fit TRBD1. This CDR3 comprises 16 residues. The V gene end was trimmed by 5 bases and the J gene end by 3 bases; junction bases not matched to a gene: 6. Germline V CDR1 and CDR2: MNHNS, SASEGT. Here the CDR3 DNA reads TGTGCCAGCAGTCCCCTGGGACAGGGGGCAACAGATACGCAGTATTTT. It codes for CASSPLGQGATDTQYF.

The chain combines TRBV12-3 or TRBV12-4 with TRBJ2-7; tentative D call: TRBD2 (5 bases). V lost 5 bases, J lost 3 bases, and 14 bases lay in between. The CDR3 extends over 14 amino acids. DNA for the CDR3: TGTGCCAGCAGTCTAGATCCGGGAATCTACGAGCAGTACTTC. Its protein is CASSLDPGIYEQYF.

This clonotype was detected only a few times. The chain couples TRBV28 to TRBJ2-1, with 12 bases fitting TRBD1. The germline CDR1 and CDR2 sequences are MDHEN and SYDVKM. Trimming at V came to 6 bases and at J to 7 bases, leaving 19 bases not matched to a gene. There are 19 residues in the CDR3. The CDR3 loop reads CASSSPVPGQGAVANEQFF. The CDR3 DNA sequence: TGTGCCAGCAGCTCACCTGTCCCGGGACAGGGGGCGGTGGCTAATGAGCAGTTCTTC.

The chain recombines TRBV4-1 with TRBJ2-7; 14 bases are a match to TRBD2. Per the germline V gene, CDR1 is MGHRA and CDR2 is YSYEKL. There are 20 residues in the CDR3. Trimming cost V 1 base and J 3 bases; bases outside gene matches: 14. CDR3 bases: TGCGCCAGCAGCCAAGTCCTCGTTTGGACTAGCGGGGGGCAACTCTACGAGCAGTACTTC. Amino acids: CASSQVLVWTSGGQLYEQYF.

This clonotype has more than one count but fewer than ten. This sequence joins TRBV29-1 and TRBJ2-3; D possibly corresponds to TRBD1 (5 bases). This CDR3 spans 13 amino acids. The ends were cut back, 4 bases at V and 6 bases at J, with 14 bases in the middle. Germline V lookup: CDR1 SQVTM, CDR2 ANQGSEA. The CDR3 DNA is TGCAGCGTTGCGGGCAGGGTCTCGGATACGCAGTATTTT. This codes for CSVAGRVSDTQYF.

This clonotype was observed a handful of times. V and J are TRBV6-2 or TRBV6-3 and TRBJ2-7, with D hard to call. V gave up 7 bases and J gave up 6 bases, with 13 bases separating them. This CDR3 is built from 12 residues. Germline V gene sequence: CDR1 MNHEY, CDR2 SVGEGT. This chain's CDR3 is CASNGRRAEQYF. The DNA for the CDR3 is TGTGCCAGCAATGGTAGGCGAGCCGAGCAGTACTTC.

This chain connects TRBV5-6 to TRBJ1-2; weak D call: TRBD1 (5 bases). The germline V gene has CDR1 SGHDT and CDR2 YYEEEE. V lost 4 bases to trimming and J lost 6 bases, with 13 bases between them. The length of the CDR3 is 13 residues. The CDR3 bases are TGTGCCAGCAGCCCCGGGACGCTCGATGGCTACACCTTC. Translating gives CASSPGTLDGYTF.

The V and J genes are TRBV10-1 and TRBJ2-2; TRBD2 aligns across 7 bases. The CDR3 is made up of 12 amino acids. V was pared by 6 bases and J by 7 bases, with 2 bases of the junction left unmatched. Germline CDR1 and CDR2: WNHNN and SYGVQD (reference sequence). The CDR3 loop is CASRRGNGELFF. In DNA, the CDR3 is TGCGCCAGCAGGCGGGGGAACGGGGAGCTGTTTTTT.